A selection of T cell receptor beta chains follows, all from one sample in a study of T cell repertoires in cytomegalovirus infection. TCRdb reprocessed the reads via MiXCR and lists one record per CDR3 protein. Here the sample spans 600,000 to 700,000 distinct CDR3 sequences, about 33% being singletons. Antigens for these TCRs are unknown. Sequences were derived from cultured PBMCs, sampled from culture after CMV antigen stimulation. These receptors came from a human donor in good health (CMV status not recorded). Some clones in this sample may be carry-over from other donors' samples. CDR3s include the opening cysteine and the closing phenylalanine or tryptophan. Each record gives: clone size, V gene, D gene, J gene, CDR3 protein, CDR3 DNA. A D gene is named only where the DNA matches it firmly. Where a row states a size, it is once, few, many or the class of an expanded clone; other rows omit it.

>few|TRBV12-3/TRBV12-4|TRBD1|TRBJ2-3
CASSFLGQGTDTQYF
TGTGCCAGCAGTTTTCTCGGACAGGGCACAGATACGCAGTATTTT
>-|TRBV6-6|TRBD2|TRBJ2-1
CASSYSRGRYNEQFF
TGTGCCAGCAGTTACTCGCGGGGGAGATACAATGAGCAGTTCTTC
>many|TRBV7-2|-|TRBJ2-7
CASSLAPGYEQYF
TGTGCCAGCAGCTTAGCGCCGGGCTACGAGCAGTACTTC
>-|TRBV7-9|-|TRBJ2-5
CASSRGWQVEGLETQYF
TGTGCCAGCAGCCGCGGTTGGCAGGTAGAAGGTCTTGAGACCCAGTACTTC
>-|TRBV6-2/TRBV6-3|-|TRBJ2-3
CASRTRSWADTQYF
TGTGCCAGCAGAACCCGATCGTGGGCAGATACGCAGTATTTT
>-|TRBV20-1|TRBD1|TRBJ1-4
CSAGQGVANEKLFF
TGCAGTGCGGGCCAGGGGGTCGCTAATGAAAAACTGTTTTTT
>many|TRBV7-2|-|TRBJ2-3
CASSLALAAGDTQYF
TGTGCCAGCAGCTTAGCTTTAGCGGCAGGAGATACGCAGTATTTT
>few|TRBV28|TRBD1|TRBJ1-2
CASTGQGSGGYTF
TGTGCCAGCACCGGACAGGGATCGGGTGGCTACACCTTC
>once|TRBV4-1|TRBD1|TRBJ1-6
CASSQEGQAKAPNSPLHF
TGCGCCAGCAGCCAAGAGGGACAGGCAAAGGCTCCCAATTCACCCCTCCACTTT
>-|TRBV19|-|TRBJ2-3
CASSIALGDTQYF
TGTGCCAGTAGTATAGCGTTGGGGGATACGCAGTATTTT
>-|TRBV2|-|TRBJ2-5
CASVSGETQYF
TGTGCCAGCGTGTCCGGAGAGACCCAGTACTTC
>-|TRBV4-3|-|TRBJ1-6
CASAKGVISPLHF
TGCGCCAGCGCAAAGGGGGTCATTTCACCCCTCCACTTT
>-|TRBV10-3|-|TRBJ1-2
CAISESDLYGYTF
TGTGCCATCAGTGAGTCGGACCTCTATGGCTACACCTTC
>many|TRBV6-6|-|TRBJ2-4
CASSYSMGTMVNIQYF
TGTGCCAGCAGTTACTCGATGGGCACCATGGTAAACATTCAGTACTTC
>few|TRBV6-2/TRBV6-3|-|TRBJ1-1
CASSPDGLTEAFF
TGTGCCAGCAGCCCTGATGGTCTGACTGAAGCTTTCTTT
>-|TRBV5-1|-|TRBJ2-1
CASSRLPEEKNEQFF
TGCGCCAGCAGCCGCCTCCCGGAGGAGAAGAATGAGCAGTTCTTC
>-|TRBV7-2|TRBD1|TRBJ2-5
CASSPRQGVQETQYF
TGTGCCAGCAGCCCCAGACAGGGAGTCCAAGAGACCCAGTACTTC
>few|TRBV4-3|TRBD1|TRBJ2-7
CASSQVEGQAHEQYF
TGCGCCAGCAGCCAAGTTGAAGGACAGGCCCACGAGCAGTACTTC
>-|TRBV15|-|TRBJ1-2
CATSNGDYGYTF
TGTGCCACCAGCAATGGGGACTATGGCTACACCTTC
>-|TRBV7-2|TRBD2|TRBJ2-5
CASSEGLGGETQYF
TGTGCCAGCAGCGAGGGACTAGGAGGGGAGACCCAGTACTTC
>-|TRBV11-2|-|TRBJ2-1
CASSWISQNEQFF
TGTGCCAGCAGCTGGATTAGCCAAAATGAGCAGTTCTTC
>few|TRBV7-9|-|TRBJ2-7
CASSLTGPQYSEQYF
TGTGCCAGCAGCTTAACGGGGCCGCAGTACAGCGAGCAGTACTTC
>-|TRBV11-2|-|TRBJ1-1
CASTSSPAEAFF
TGTGCCAGCACCTCTTCCCCCGCTGAAGCTTTCTTT
>few|TRBV2|TRBD1|TRBJ1-1
CASSDDRGGTEAFF
TGTGCCAGCAGTGACGACAGGGGGGGCACTGAAGCTTTCTTT
>few|TRBV7-4|-|TRBJ1-5
CASSLVGRQQPQHF
TGTGCCAGCAGCTTGGTTGGAAGACAGCAGCCCCAGCATTTT
>many|TRBV7-2|-|TRBJ1-1
CASSFGTVNTEAFF
TGTGCCAGCAGCTTCGGGACGGTGAACACTGAAGCTTTCTTT
>-|TRBV4-3|TRBD2|TRBJ2-3
CASSQDARTSGSLTDTQYF
TGCGCCAGCAGCCAAGATGCCCGGACTAGCGGGAGCCTCACAGATACGCAGTATTTT
>many|TRBV6-6|-|TRBJ2-1
CASSYGGSSYNEQFF
TGTGCCAGCAGTTACGGGGGCAGCTCCTACAATGAGCAGTTCTTC
>-|TRBV10-3|TRBD1|TRBJ2-5
CAIRGDRGIVETQYF
TGTGCCATCAGGGGGGACAGGGGGATTGTAGAGACCCAGTACTTC
>few|TRBV19|TRBD2|TRBJ2-1
CASSMGLAGDEQFF
TGTGCCAGTAGTATGGGACTAGCGGGGGATGAGCAGTTCTTC
>once|TRBV12-3/TRBV12-4|-|TRBJ2-1
CAWGSLDEQFF
TGTGCTTGGGGGTCCCTCGATGAGCAGTTCTTC